The 25 T cell receptor beta chains below come from one sample, sequenced in a study of cytomegalovirus exposure and HLA in healthy donors. Primers: 60 Vbeta forward and 13 Jbeta reverse. The repertoire was sequenced with immunoSEQ multiplex PCR; TCRdb's copy has only in-frame clones and lacks some. The profile covers around 76,000 clones, with under 85% appearing a single time and over 7% taken by the ten largest. The sample was PBMCs. These receptors all stem from a woman aged 40 to 50 in good health and CMV-seropositive.

The V gene is TRBV18, the J gene TRBJ2-7; 7 nucleotides match TRBD1. With V trimmed by 4 bases and J by 2 bases, 5 bases remained unmatched. Germline loops: CDR1 KGHSH, CDR2 LQKENI. CDR3 length: 14 amino acids. The CDR3 loop reads CASSRETGTYEQYF. Here the CDR3 DNA reads TGTGCCAGCTCACGCGAGACAGGGACCTACGAGCAGTACTTC.

A word on this clone: At one boundary the junction diverges from the germline segment, which might be a read error. Other DNA sequences in this sample translate to the same CDR3. V usage is TRBV7-9 and J usage is TRBJ2-5, with TRBD2 matching over 11 bases. This CDR3 has 16 amino acids. The germline V gene has CDR1 SEHNR and CDR2 FQNEAQ (reference sequence). CDR3 sequence reads: CASSYSSGGYQETQYF. CDR3 nucleotide sequence: TGCGCCAGCAGCTACTCTAGCGGGGGGTACCAAGAGACCCAGTACTTC.

V usage is TRBV4-2 and J usage is TRBJ1-6; possible D gene TRBD1, 5 bases. V gave up 0 bases and J gave up 6 bases, with 12 bases separating them. Looked up from germline, CDR1 is LGHNA and CDR2 is YNFKEQ. The CDR3 sequence is 16 residues long. The CDR3 DNA follows: TGTGCCAGCAGCCAAGATCTACGGGGGGGTAATTCACCCCTCCACTTT. The encoded protein is CASSQDLRGGNSPLHF.

Comment on this clone: At one end, the junction sequence differs from germline, possibly due to a read error. The V call is TRBV15, the J call TRBJ1-5; D not resolved. CDR1 and CDR2 from the germline V gene are LNHNV and YYDKDF (reference sequence). This CDR3 comprises 14 residues. The CDR3 region has the DNA TGTGCCACCAGCAGAGATCTAAGCACTCAGCCCCAGCATTTT. The encoded protein is CATSRDLSTQPQHF.

This clone was seen more than once but under ten times. This rearrangement joins TRBV6-5 to TRBJ2-3; TRBD2 is a possible D gene (7 bases). The V gene lost 1 base and the J gene lost 1 base, with 12 bases spanning the gap. The CDR3 is 16 amino acids. CDR1 is MNHEY and CDR2 is SVGAGI in the germline V gene. CDR3 protein: CASSYFGGAGTDTQYF. The CDR3 bases are TGTGCCAGCAGTTACTTTGGGGGGGCTGGCACAGATACGCAGTATTTT.

V gene TRBV21-1 combines with J gene TRBJ2-5; the DNA was not compared with TRBD1, the D call given in the table. The DNA end is more similar to TRBJ2-7, so the J call may be wrong. TRBV21-1 constitutes a pseudogene. CDR3 length equals 14 residues. The DNA of the CDR3 is TGTGCCAGCAGCACCGACAGGACCTCCTACGAGCAGTACTTC. Translated: CASSTDRTSYEQYF.

This clone was picked up one time. This chain links TRBV4-3 with TRBJ1-4; D is unclear. The CDR3 loop spans 16 amino acids. V shed 0 bases and J shed 0 bases, with 8 bases lying between them. The germline CDR1 and CDR2 sequences are LGHNA and YSLEER. The CDR3 loop is CASSQDSGSTNEKLFF. The CDR3 coding sequence is TGCGCCAGCAGCCAAGATTCGGGGTCAACTAATGAAAAACTGTTTTTT.

V and J are TRBV5-4 and TRBJ1-5; D is unclear. The CDR3 length is 15 residues. The germline V and J ends were trimmed by 0 bases and 1 base, with 8 bases remaining between them. Germline V CDR1 and CDR2: SGHNT, YYREEE (reference sequence). CDR3 region: CASSLEHPSNQPQHF. DNA for the CDR3: TGTGCCAGCAGCTTGGAACACCCAAGCAATCAGCCCCAGCATTTT.

This sequence joins TRBV6-1 and TRBJ1-2; D remains ambiguous. CDR1 and CDR2 (germline): MNHNS, SASEGT. The CDR3 covers 14 residues. The V gene lost 0 bases and the J gene lost 6 bases, with 11 bases spanning the gap. CDR3 DNA: TGTGCCAGCAGTGAAGCGCGGGCTTCGAATGGCTACACCTTC. Its protein product is CASSEARASNGYTF.

The V call is TRBV7-7, the J call TRBJ2-3, with a weak D call TRBD2 (5 bases). CDR1 and CDR2 (germline): SSHAT, FNYEAQ (reference sequence). The CDR3 runs to 19 residues. V lost 1 base and J 4 bases, leaving 24 bases between the germline ends. The CDR3 DNA reads as TGTGCCAGCAGCTTAGAGGCCTTACGCGTAGCTCGGGGTGCAGATACGCAGTATTTT. Its protein is CASSLEALRVARGADTQYF.

This chain links TRBV19 with TRBJ2-5, with D unclear. The V gene lost 1 base and the J gene lost 1 base, with 4 bases spanning the gap. This CDR3 has 13 residues. CDR1 is LNHDA and CDR2 is SQIVND in the germline V gene (reference sequence). CDR3 DNA sequence: TGTGCCAGTAGTATAGCCTCCCAAGAGACCCAGTACTTC. It translates to CASSIASQETQYF.

V usage is TRBV5-1 and J usage is TRBJ1-5; D gene unclear. The CDR3 spans 15 residues. CDR1 is SGHRS, CDR2 YFSETQ, per germline. V was shortened by 4 bases and J by 5 bases, with 16 bases between the two germline ends. CDR3 sequence: CASSPQGGRDQPQHF. Written as DNA, the CDR3 is TGCGCCAGCAGCCCCCAAGGAGGGAGAGATCAGCCCCAGCATTTT.

CDR3 loop: CASSGTSGGPYNEQFF. CDR3 sequence (DNA): TGTGCCAGCAGCGGGACTAGCGGGGGACCCTACAATGAGCAGTTCTTC. This chain uses TRBV6-4 with TRBJ2-1; TRBD2 agrees at 14 bases. V was clipped by 6 bases and J by 2 bases; unmatched bases: 3. The CDR3 is 16 residues long. Germline CDR1 reads MRHNA; CDR2 reads SNTAGT.

This rearrangement joins TRBV20-1 to TRBJ2-7; no clear D. Between the trimmed V and J ends, which lost 3 bases and 4 bases, there was a span of 7 bases. The germline V gene has CDR1 DFQATT and CDR2 SNEGSKA (reference sequence). This CDR3 comprises 11 residues. CDR3 bases: TGCAGTGCTAGGGCAGATTACGAGCAGTACTTC. It codes for CSARADYEQYF.

In this sample, this clone turned up a few times. The chain couples TRBV28 to TRBJ1-2, with 8 positions matching TRBD1. J was trimmed by 8 bases and V by 7 bases; bases with no gene match: 18. The CDR3 is 16 amino acids. The germline V gene encodes CDR1 MDHEN and CDR2 SYDVKM. CDR3 bases: TGTGCCAGCAAACAGGGGGGAGTCGAGGGTATGGGGGGCTACACCTTC. Translation gives CASKQGGVEGMGGYTF.

The rearrangement joins TRBV5-1 to TRBJ2-2; D is undetermined. Germline loops: CDR1 SGHRS, CDR2 YFSETQ. Trimming cost V 0 bases and J 7 bases, with 13 bases left between them. The CDR3 is 15 amino acids. The CDR3 DNA reads TGCGCCAGCAGCTTGGGTCAGAGTCGGAGCGGGGAGCTGTTTTTT. Translated, it gives CASSLGQSRSGELFF.

The J gene is TRBJ2-4, the V gene TRBV6-1; a weak D match, TRBD2 (5 bases). V was cut by 1 base and J by 4 bases, with 8 bases left in between. CDR3 length: 14 residues. CDR1 is MNHNS, CDR2 SASEGT, per germline. The CDR3: CASSEGWEKNIQYF. The CDR3, as DNA: TGTGCCAGCAGTGAAGGTTGGGAGAAAAACATTCAGTACTTC.

This sequence joins TRBV6-6 and TRBJ1-3; TRBD1 is a possible D gene (5 bases). The germline V gene encodes CDR1 MNHNY and CDR2 SVGAGI (reference sequence). This CDR3 region has 15 residues. Trimming removed 6 bases at V and 0 bases at J, with 12 bases between. The DNA for the CDR3 is TGTGCCAGCAGATCGGGGGGGAGCTCTGGAAACACCATATATTTT. This codes for CASRSGGSSGNTIYF.

The chain couples TRBV27 to TRBJ1-2; tentatively, D is TRBD1 (5 bases). The CDR3 totals 13 residues. Germline CDR1 and CDR2: MNHEY and SMNVEV (reference sequence). V was clipped by 2 bases and J by 4 bases, with 8 bases between them. The CDR3 DNA is TGTGCCAGCAGTTTAGATAGGGGCTATGGCTACACCTTC. As protein: CASSLDRGYGYTF.

This clone was picked up one time. This chain links TRBV27 with TRBJ2-7, with D perhaps matching TRBD1 (5 bases). The CDR3 totals 13 residues. V was shortened by 4 bases and J by 4 bases, with 11 bases between the two germline ends. Germline values: CDR1 MNHEY, CDR2 SMNVEV (reference sequence). The CDR3 DNA reads TGTGCCAGCAGTTCAGGGCGATTATACGAGCAGTACTTC. Amino acids: CASSSGRLYEQYF.

The chain employs TRBV7-2 and TRBJ2-3; 12 nucleotides line up with TRBD2. The germline V gene has CDR1 SGHTA and CDR2 FQGNSA. V was clipped by 6 bases and J by 3 bases; unmatched bases: 4. The CDR3 loop spans 15 amino acids. This CDR3 is CASSRTSGETDTQYF. The CDR3 DNA follows: TGTGCCAGCAGTCGGACTAGCGGGGAGACAGATACGCAGTATTTT.

V gene TRBV6-5 combines with J gene TRBJ2-5; D unclear. Between the trimmed V and J ends, which lost 5 bases and 5 bases, there was a span of 15 bases. Germline CDR1 MNHEY, CDR2 SVGAGI. The CDR3 consists of 14 residues. The CDR3 sequence: CASSRYPGLETQYF. The CDR3 DNA reads as TGTGCCAGCAGTAGGTACCCCGGGTTGGAGACCCAGTACTTC.

V usage is TRBV29-1 and J usage is TRBJ1-1; no definite D call. The CDR3 spans 13 residues. Germline-derived CDR1 and CDR2 are SQVTM and ANQGSEA. V gave up 3 bases and J gave up 3 bases, with 11 bases separating them. The CDR3 loop reads CSVDPGSDTEAFF. The CDR3 DNA sequence: TGCAGCGTTGATCCGGGTTCGGACACTGAAGCTTTCTTT.

This CDR3 is CASSIVGGHIQYF. In nucleotides, the CDR3 is TGTGCCAGTAGTATAGTGGGGGGGCACATTCAGTACTTC. V gene TRBV19 combines with J gene TRBJ2-4; possibly TRBD2 for D (7 bases). Trimming took off 1 base at V and 8 bases at J, with 9 bases between the two ends. This CDR3 spans 13 amino acids. Germline lookup yields CDR1 LNHDA and CDR2 SQIVND (reference sequence).

V and J are TRBV7-6 and TRBJ1-3; no definite D call. Germline V gene lookup returns CDR1 SGHVS and CDR2 FNYEAQ. The length of the CDR3 is 17 residues. V lost 2 bases to trimming and J lost 0 bases, with 14 bases between them. The CDR3, as DNA: TGTGCCAGCAGCTTAAGAACAGCGGAGAACTCTGGAAACACCATATATTTT. Translation: CASSLRTAENSGNTIYF.